These 24 T cell receptor beta chains were sequenced from one sample in a study of OX40 agonist ivuxolimab in advanced cancers. Produced via immunoSEQ multiplex PCR; TCRdb's table is partial and in-frame only. The profile covers 150,000 to 180,000 clones, with 90% to 95% appearing a single time and about 0.31% taken by the ten largest. Sequencing was performed on CD4+ or CD8+ T cells sorted from blood, taken in a trial of the OX40 agonist ivuxolimab. These receptors were collected from an adult with an advanced solid tumor such as melanoma, head and neck, liver or kidney cancer.

This chain links TRBV19 with TRBJ1-4, with unresolved D. The CDR3 sequence is 12 residues long. Trimming removed 7 bases at V and 8 bases at J, with 11 bases between. The germline CDR1 and CDR2 sequences are LNHDA and SQIVND (reference sequence). CDR3 sequence (DNA): TGTGCCAGTACCTCACCACAGGAAAAACTGTTTTTT. This sequence encodes CASTSPQEKLFF.

The chain is built from TRBV9 and TRBJ2-1; a possible D gene is TRBD2 (5 bases). V lost 4 bases, J lost 8 bases, and 13 bases lay in between. Germline loops: CDR1 SGDLS, CDR2 YYNGEE. This CDR3 comprises 13 residues. Written as DNA, the CDR3 is TGTGCCAGCAGCCCCAGTGTGCGGGATGAGCAGTTCTTC. It encodes CASSPSVRDEQFF. Drawing the rest from reference TRBV9 and TRBJ2-1, the complete variable domain is DSGVTQTPKHLITATGQRVTLRCSPRSGDLSVYWYQQSLDQGLQFLIQYYNGEERAKGNILERFSAQQFPDLHSELNLSSLELGDSALYFCASSPSVRDEQFFGPGTRLTVL.

This chain connects TRBV7-8 to TRBJ1-1, with D hard to call. The germline CDR1 and CDR2 sequences are SGHVS and FQNEAQ. Trimming shortened V by 5 bases and J by 9 bases, and 16 bases separated the two germline ends. The CDR3 is 13 amino acids. The DNA for the CDR3 is TGTGCCAGCAGCCCGACACAGTGGAGTAAAGCTTTCTTT. It is translated as CASSPTQWSKAFF.

The chain employs TRBV6-5 and TRBJ2-4; no reliable D call. With 0 bases removed from V and 1 base from J, the gap between germline ends came to 7 bases. This CDR3 has 15 amino acids. The germline gives CDR1 MNHEY, CDR2 SVGAGI. The CDR3 DNA reads as TGTGCCAGCAGTTACTCTTACGAGGCCAAAAACATTCAGTACTTC. It translates to CASSYSYEAKNIQYF.

The chain is built from TRBV18 and TRBJ1-1; 7 nucleotides line up with TRBD1. Trimming at V came to 5 bases and at J to 0 bases, leaving 6 bases not matched to a gene. In germline, CDR1 is KGHSH, CDR2 LQKENI. This CDR3 has 15 residues. CDR3 residues: CASSETGVMNTEAFF. For the CDR3, the DNA is TGTGCCAGCTCAGAAACAGGGGTTATGAACACTGAAGCTTTCTTT.

This chain joins TRBV29-1 and TRBJ1-2, with 11 bases lining up with TRBD1. This CDR3 spans 16 amino acids. V lost 4 bases to trimming and J lost 7 bases; unmatched junction nucleotides: 14. Germline CDR1 SQVTM, CDR2 ANQGSEA. The CDR3 loop reads CSVGDRGFRGRGGYTF. CDR3 DNA: TGCAGCGTTGGGGACAGGGGGTTTCGGGGTCGAGGTGGCTACACCTTC.

The genes are TRBV6-1 and TRBJ2-5, with D perhaps being TRBD1 or TRBD2 (5 bases each). V shed 7 bases and J shed 4 bases, with 19 bases lying between them. The CDR3 is 15 residues long. Per germline, CDR1 MNHNS and CDR2 SASEGT. CDR3 DNA sequence: TGTGCCAGCATTCGTGGGGGAGTCCGTCCAGAGACCCAGTACTTC. Translated, it gives CASIRGGVRPETQYF.

The chain carries TRBV10-3 and TRBJ2-3; D is undetermined. The V gene lost 1 base and the J gene lost 1 base, with 12 bases spanning the gap. From germline, CDR1 is ENHRY and CDR2 SYGVKD. CDR3 length: 16 amino acids. The CDR3 nucleotides are TGTGCCATCAGTGAGTGGCAGGTTGGTCGCACAGATACGCAGTATTTT. Its protein is CAISEWQVGRTDTQYF.

The chain combines TRBV29-1 with TRBJ2-7; a possible D gene is TRBD1 (7 bases). The CDR3 covers 14 residues. The germline V gene has CDR1 SQVTM and CDR2 ANQGSEA. V lost 8 bases to trimming and J lost 2 bases, with 19 bases between them. The CDR3 nucleotides are TGCAGCTCGACCTGGGGGGACAGAACCTACGAGCAGTACTTC. It is translated as CSSTWGDRTYEQYF.

This chain links TRBV28 with TRBJ1-1, with 8 bases identical to TRBD1. The CDR3 runs 14 residues. J lost 1 base, V lost 3 bases, and 1 base had no gene match. The germline V gene encodes CDR1 MDHEN and CDR2 SYDVKM. CDR3 DNA: TGTGCCAGCAGTTTGGGACAGGAGAACACTGAAGCTTTCTTT. It specifies CASSLGQENTEAFF.

The chain has TRBV5-4 and TRBJ1-5; D uncertain. With 1 base removed from V and 1 base from J, the gap between germline ends came to 15 bases. The CDR3 loop spans 17 amino acids. Germline loops: CDR1 SGHNT, CDR2 YYREEE (reference sequence). Here the CDR3 reads CASSLRQEAGSNQPQHF. CDR3 DNA: TGTGCCAGCAGCTTGCGCCAAGAGGCGGGAAGCAATCAGCCCCAGCATTTT. The full variable domain, its missing parts supplied by reference TRBV5-4 and TRBJ1-5, is ETGVTQSPTHLIKTRGQQVTLRCSSQSGHNTVSWYQQALGQGPQFIFQYYREEENGRGNFPPRFSGLQFPNYSSELNVNALELDDSALYLCASSLRQEAGSNQPQHFGDGTRLSIL.

This chain joins TRBV5-1 and TRBJ1-4; TRBD1 might be the D (5 bases). CDR1 and CDR2 (germline): SGHRS, YFSETQ. This CDR3 contains 16 residues. V was cut by 4 bases and J by 3 bases, with 16 bases left in between. CDR3 in amino acids: CASSLVGTVANEKLFF. DNA for the CDR3: TGCGCCAGCAGCCTGGTTGGGACGGTCGCTAATGAAAAACTGTTTTTT.

The V gene is TRBV6-1, the J gene TRBJ2-7; D not certain. The V end was cut by 9 bases, the J end by 2 bases, with 8 bases between. Per the germline V gene, CDR1 is MNHNS and CDR2 is SASEGT. This CDR3 region has 11 residues. The CDR3 is CASSWAYEQYF. In DNA form, the CDR3 reads TGTGCCAGTTCCTGGGCCTACGAGCAGTACTTC.

This clone was recorded a few times. The V and J genes are TRBV6-1 and TRBJ2-7; D may be TRBD2 (7 bases). V shed 6 bases and J shed 2 bases, with 14 bases lying between them. From germline, CDR1 is MNHNS and CDR2 SASEGT. This CDR3 comprises 14 residues. DNA of the CDR3: TGTGCCAGCAGGGGGGGGGCAGGGACCTACGAGCAGTACTTC. This codes for CASRGGAGTYEQYF.

V and J are TRBV9 and TRBJ2-7, with D perhaps being TRBD1 or TRBD2 (5 bases each). With 4 bases removed from V and 7 bases from J, the gap between germline ends came to 18 bases. The CDR3 runs 14 residues. Germline CDR1 reads SGDLS; CDR2 reads YYNGEE. Written as DNA, the CDR3 is TGTGCCAGCAGCCGGGACCCCTCGAGTAGGGAGCAGTACTTC. Its translation: CASSRDPSSREQYF.

This rearrangement joins TRBV27 to TRBJ2-3; D remains ambiguous. Trimming left V 3 bases short and J 2 bases short, with 12 bases between. The length of the CDR3 is 15 residues. Germline V gene lookup returns CDR1 MNHEY and CDR2 SMNVEV (reference sequence). CDR3 residues: CASSFKGSTTDTQYF. CDR3 sequence (DNA): TGTGCCAGCAGTTTTAAGGGATCAACCACAGATACGCAGTATTTT.

This chain links TRBV27 with TRBJ1-1; 7 bases agree with TRBD1. The CDR3 runs to 13 residues. Germline CDR1 reads MNHEY; CDR2 reads SMNVEV (reference sequence). V gave up 5 bases and J gave up 9 bases; unmatched junction bases: 9. The CDR3 spells CASSPRGQFQAFF. In DNA form, the CDR3 reads TGTGCCAGCAGTCCCAGGGGACAGTTCCAAGCTTTCTTT.

The J gene is TRBJ1-1, the V gene TRBV6-1; D not resolved. The CDR3 contains 14 residues. In germline, CDR1 is MNHNS, CDR2 SASEGT. Here the CDR3 reads CATPPQEPNTEAFF. CDR3 coding DNA: TGTGCAACACCTCCCCAGGAGCCGAACACTGAAGCTTTCTTT.

The rearrangement links TRBV6-4 to TRBJ2-3; D remains unclear. Trimming cost V 4 bases and J 1 base, with 21 bases left between them. Germline V CDR1 and CDR2: MRHNA, SNTAGT. The CDR3 length is 18 residues. The DNA of the CDR3 is TGTGCCAGCAGTGTTCGGCTACCCAGACGACCAGGCACAGATACGCAGTATTTT. This encodes CASSVRLPRRPGTDTQYF.

This chain links TRBV4-2 with TRBJ1-1, with 9 bases fitting TRBD1. The germline V gene encodes CDR1 LGHNA and CDR2 YNFKEQ. V lost 4 bases, J lost 5 bases, and 5 bases stayed unmatched. The CDR3 runs 14 residues. This CDR3 is CASSLDRGGTEAFF. The CDR3 DNA reads TGTGCCAGCAGCCTAGACAGGGGGGGGACTGAAGCTTTCTTT.

This sequence joins TRBV18 and TRBJ1-2, with D perhaps TRBD1 (6 bases). The germline CDR1 and CDR2 sequences are KGHSH and LQKENI. The CDR3 length is 13 residues. The V gene lost 2 bases and the J gene lost 4 bases, with 8 bases spanning the gap. The chain's CDR3 is CASSPGQSYGYTF. The DNA for the CDR3 is TGTGCCAGCTCACCAGGACAGTCCTATGGCTACACCTTC.

V and J are TRBV6-5 and TRBJ2-1; no clear D gene. Trimming stripped 0 bases from V and 0 bases from J, with 6 bases between. Germline V gene lookup returns CDR1 MNHEY and CDR2 SVGAGI. This CDR3 has 15 residues. The CDR3 nucleotides read TGTGCCAGCAGTTACTCGACTGGCTCCTACAATGAGCAGTTCTTC. Its translation: CASSYSTGSYNEQFF.

The chain has TRBV13 and TRBJ2-3; unclear D gene. The V end lost 2 bases, the J end lost 4 bases, and 7 bases lay between the germline ends. The CDR3 loop spans 13 amino acids. CDR1 PRHDT and CDR2 FYEKMQ come from the germline V gene (reference sequence). DNA for the CDR3: TGTGCCAGCAGCTTACCTGGGGCAGATACGCAGTATTTT. It is translated as CASSLPGADTQYF. Using reference TRBV13 and TRBJ2-3 for the parts outside the CDR3, the full variable domain is AAGVIQSPRHLIKEKRETATLKCYPIPRHDTVYWYQQGPGQDPQFLISFYEKMQSDKGSIPDRFSAQQFSDYHSELNMSSLELGDSALYFCASSLPGADTQYFGPGTRLTVL.

The V gene is TRBV2, the J gene TRBJ2-7; the match to TRBD2 covers 9 bases. This CDR3 is built from 13 residues. Germline loops: CDR1 SNHLY, CDR2 FYNNEI. With V trimmed by 3 bases and J by 6 bases, 3 bases remained unmatched. The CDR3 spells CASSDGTSREQYF. In nucleotides, the CDR3 is TGTGCCAGCAGTGATGGGACTAGCCGCGAGCAGTACTTC.